What follows are 8 T cell receptor beta chains derived from one specimen sequenced in a study of blood T cell repertoires in COVID-19. TCRdb's copy holds only in-frame clones and misses some; the assay was immunoSEQ multiplex PCR. The table lists a few hundred thousand clones, approximately 83% of them singletons. The source material was peripheral blood. The source is a woman aged 25 to 39 with COVID-19, enrolled during active disease.

DNA for the CDR3: TGTGCCAGCAGAGCAGAGGGACTAGGGGTAACCTACGAGCAGTACTTC. This sequence encodes CASRAEGLGVTYEQYF. The rearrangement joins TRBV7-9 to TRBJ2-7; 8 nucleotides line up with TRBD2. The CDR3 runs 16 residues. J was trimmed by 2 bases and V by 6 bases; bases with no gene match: 12. Germline V CDR1 and CDR2: SEHNR, FQNEAQ (reference sequence). The full variable domain, rest sourced from reference TRBV7-9 and TRBJ2-7, is DTGVSQNPRHKITKRGQNVTFRCDPISEHNRLYWYRQTLGQGPEFLTYFQNEAQLEKSRLLSDRFSAERPKGSFSTLEIQRTEQGDSAMYLCASRAEGLGVTYEQYFGPGTRLTVT.

The chain recombines TRBV30 with TRBJ1-4, with D perhaps matching TRBD1 (5 bases). The CDR3 spans 13 residues. Trimming pared 4 bases from V and 4 bases from J, leaving 10 bases between. Germline V lookup: CDR1 GTSNPN, CDR2 SVGIG (reference sequence). CDR3 loop: CAWTGGGNEKLFF. The CDR3 nucleotides are TGTGCCTGGACGGGGGGGGGTAATGAAAAACTGTTTTTT.

The gene calls are TRBV19 and TRBJ1-1, with D unresolved. There are 12 residues in the CDR3. V was shortened by 8 bases and J by 7 bases, with 14 bases between the two germline ends. The germline V gene has CDR1 LNHDA and CDR2 SQIVND (reference sequence). This CDR3 reads CASYLWSGEAFF. The CDR3 nucleotides are TGTGCCAGTTACCTTTGGAGTGGTGAAGCTTTCTTT.

In its sample, this clone was seen once. V is TRBV6-5 and J is TRBJ2-3; TRBD2 matches 7 bases. Germline CDR1 MNHEY, CDR2 SVGAGI. The CDR3 is made up of 16 amino acids. The junction had 3 bases not matched to a gene; V was cut back by 0 bases and J by 0 bases. The CDR3 sequence is CASSYSSGASTDTQYF. The DNA of the CDR3 is TGTGCCAGCAGTTACTCCAGCGGGGCTAGCACAGATACGCAGTATTTT.

This sequence joins TRBV30 and TRBJ2-1; 12 bases line up with TRBD2. The ends lost 2 bases at V and 8 bases at J; junction bases unmatched: 7. CDR3 length equals 15 residues. Per germline, CDR1 GTSNPN and CDR2 SVGIG (reference sequence). The CDR3 coding sequence is TGTGCCTGGAGTAGACTAGCGGGAGACATGGATGAGCAGTTCTTC. It yields the protein CAWSRLAGDMDEQFF.

This clone has ten or more counts. The genes are TRBV28 and TRBJ2-3; 9 bases match TRBD2. This CDR3 is built from 17 residues. The V gene's germline CDR1 is MDHEN and CDR2 SYDVKM. Trimming at V came to 6 bases and at J to 7 bases, leaving 17 bases not matched to a gene. The CDR3 DNA reads as TGTGCCAGCAGGCCCAGTGGTTCTAGCGGGGCGACCCATACGCAGTATTTT. Translation gives CASRPSGSSGATHTQYF.

The chain employs TRBV6-5 and TRBJ2-7; TRBD2 might be the D (5 bases). Trimming stripped 7 bases from V and 1 base from J, with 11 bases between. The CDR3 loop spans 13 amino acids. Germline V gene lookup returns CDR1 MNHEY and CDR2 SVGAGI. This CDR3 reads CASTEGVSYEQYF. The DNA of the CDR3 is TGTGCCAGCACCGAGGGAGTTTCCTACGAGCAGTACTTC.

This chain links TRBV5-4 with TRBJ1-6; D uncertain. CDR1 SGHNT and CDR2 YYREEE come from the germline V gene (reference sequence). The CDR3 contains 14 residues. Trimming took 6 bases from V and 9 from J, leaving 16 bases between them. CDR3 sequence reads: CASTLSGSGSPLHF. The CDR3 DNA follows: TGTGCCAGCACCCTATCCGGGAGTGGTTCACCCCTCCACTTT. Filled out from reference TRBV5-4 and TRBJ1-6, the complete variable domain reads ETGVTQSPTHLIKTRGQQVTLRCSSQSGHNTVSWYQQALGQGPQFIFQYYREEENGRGNFPPRFSGLQFPNYSSELNVNALELDDSALYLCASTLSGSGSPLHFGNGTRLTVT.